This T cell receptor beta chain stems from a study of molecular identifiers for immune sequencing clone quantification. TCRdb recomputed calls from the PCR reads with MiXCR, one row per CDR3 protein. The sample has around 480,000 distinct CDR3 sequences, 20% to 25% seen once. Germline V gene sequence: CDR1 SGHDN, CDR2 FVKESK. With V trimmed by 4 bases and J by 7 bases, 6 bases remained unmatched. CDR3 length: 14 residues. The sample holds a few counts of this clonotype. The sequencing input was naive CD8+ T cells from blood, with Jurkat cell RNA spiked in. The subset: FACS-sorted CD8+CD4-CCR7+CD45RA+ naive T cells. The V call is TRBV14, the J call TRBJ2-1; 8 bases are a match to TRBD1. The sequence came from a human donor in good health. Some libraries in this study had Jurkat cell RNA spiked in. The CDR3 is CASSLRTGLNEQFF. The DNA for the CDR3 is TGTGCCAGCAGCCTTCGGACAGGGTTGAATGAGCAGTTCTTC.